The clone carrying this TCR beta chain was detected many times. Time point reported: persistent/refractory GD, antithyroid drugs over 5 years with positive TRAb. Isolated PBMC RNA provided the starting material for the TCR library. Building of the TCR beta libraries involved iRepertoire HTBI primers and Arm-PCR of CDR3 regions. TCRdb processed the multiplex PCR reads anew with MiXCR; each CDR3 protein has one entry. This sample has a few hundred thousand distinct CDR3 sequences, with around 20% found just once. This sample stems from a study of regulatory T cells in long-lasting Graves disease. Germline lookup yields CDR1 SNHLY and CDR2 FYNNEI. The CDR3 extends over 14 amino acids. With 9 bases removed from V and 0 bases from J, the gap between germline ends came to 12 bases.

J is TRBJ1-3 and V is TRBV2; no clear D. The clonotype comes from a female donor with Graves disease. The sequencing used peripheral blood mononuclear cells (PBMCs), collected when the disease was refractory, from a patient treated with antithyroid drugs. Here the CDR3 DNA reads TGTGCCAGTTGGATAGGGTACTCTGGAAACACCATATATTTT. Its protein is CASWIGYSGNTIYF. Drawing the rest from reference TRBV2 and TRBJ1-3, the complete variable domain is EPEVTQTPSHQVTQMGQEVILRCVPISNHLYFYWYRQILGQKVEFLVSFYNNEISEKSEIFDDQFSVERPDGSNFTLKIRSTKLEDSAMYFCASWIGYSGNTIYFGEGSWLTVV.